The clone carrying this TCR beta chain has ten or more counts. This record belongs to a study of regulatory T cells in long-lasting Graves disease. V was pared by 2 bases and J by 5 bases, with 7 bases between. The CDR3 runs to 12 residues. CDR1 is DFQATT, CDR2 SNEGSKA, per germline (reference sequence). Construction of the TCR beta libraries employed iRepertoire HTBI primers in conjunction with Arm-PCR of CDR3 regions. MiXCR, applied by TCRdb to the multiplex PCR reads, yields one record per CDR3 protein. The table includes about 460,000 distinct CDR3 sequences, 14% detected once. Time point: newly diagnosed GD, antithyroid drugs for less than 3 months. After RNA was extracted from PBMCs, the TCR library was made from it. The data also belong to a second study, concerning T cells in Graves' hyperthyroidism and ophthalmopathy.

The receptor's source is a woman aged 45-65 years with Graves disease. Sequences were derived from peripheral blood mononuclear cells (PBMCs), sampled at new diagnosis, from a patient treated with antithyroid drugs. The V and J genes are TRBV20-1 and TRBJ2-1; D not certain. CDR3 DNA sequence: TGCAGTGCTAGAAGGGCTCACAATGAGCAGTTCTTC. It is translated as CSARRAHNEQFF.